The present T cell receptor beta chain was sequenced within a study of graft-versus-host responses after intestinal transplantation. Study-level information: Recipients were all induced with anti-thymocyte globulin, then given tacrolimus and steroids for around three years.

Lymphocytes (intraepithelial and lamina propria) were released by processing the graft tissue. The CDR3 loop spans 14 amino acids. The V end was cut by 1 base, the J end by 1 base, with 7 bases between. The germline V gene has CDR1 SGDLS and CDR2 YYNGEE. Data came from immunoSEQ multiplex PCR; TCRdb stores just in-frame clones and leaves some out. The repertoire includes 6,000 to 8,000 clones, 83% of them detected once, and roughly 8% sits in the top ten. The material sequenced was ileum tissue, taken approximately 320 days after intestinal transplant. The TCR was taken from a human patient who received an intestinal transplant, so some T cells may come from the graft donor. J is TRBJ2-3 and V is TRBV9; the D is unclear. CDR3 residues: CASSVSSRTDTQYF. The CDR3 nucleotides read TGTGCCAGCAGCGTAAGTTCCCGCACAGATACGCAGTATTTT.